The 30 T cell receptor beta chains below were found in one sample sequenced in a study of blood T cell repertoires in COVID-19. The assay was immunoSEQ multiplex PCR, and TCRdb's table has in-frame clones only and misses some. The data show fewer than 85,000 clones, approximately 78% seen once. Sequenced material: peripheral blood. Receptors were obtained from a human donor in a cohort sampled during active COVID-19.

V usage is TRBV5-1 and J usage is TRBJ2-1; 9 nucleotides agree with TRBD1. J lost 6 bases, V lost 0 bases, and 1 base had no gene match. The germline CDR1 and CDR2 sequences are SGHRS and YFSETQ. The CDR3 totals 14 residues. The CDR3 loop reads CASSLGTGVNEQFF. The CDR3 DNA follows: TGCGCCAGCAGCTTGGGGACAGGGGTCAATGAGCAGTTCTTC.

V gene TRBV18 combines with J gene TRBJ2-1, with D maybe TRBD2 (6 bases). The CDR3 runs 15 residues. Germline CDR1 and CDR2: KGHSH and LQKENI. V lost 4 bases and J 1 base, leaving 11 bases between the germline ends. The CDR3 region has the DNA TGTGCCAGCTCACTTGGAGGGGCTTCCTACAATGAGCAGTTCTTC. Protein product: CASSLGGASYNEQFF.

V is TRBV5-1 and J is TRBJ1-2, with a weak D call TRBD1 (5 bases). CDR1 is SGHRS and CDR2 is YFSETQ in the germline V gene. The V gene lost 0 bases and the J gene lost 6 bases, with 15 bases spanning the gap. The CDR3 is made up of 15 amino acids. The DNA for the CDR3 is TGCGCCAGCAGCTTGGCACCAGGGAGGGAGAATGGCTACACCTTC. Its protein product is CASSLAPGRENGYTF.

This chain uses TRBV4-1 with TRBJ2-1, with 10 bases that match TRBD1. CDR3 size: 14 residues. Looked up from germline, CDR1 is MGHRA and CDR2 is YSYEKL. J was trimmed by 8 bases and V by 6 bases; bases with no gene match: 7. Here the CDR3 reads CASRPGTGVHEQFF. Here the CDR3 DNA reads TGCGCCAGCAGACCCGGGACAGGGGTCCATGAGCAGTTCTTC.

V and J are TRBV5-1 and TRBJ1-4; 9 bases are a match to TRBD1. Germline CDR1 reads SGHRS; CDR2 reads YFSETQ. The CDR3 runs 14 residues. J gave up 6 bases and V 4 bases, and 4 bases lay outside the gene matches. CDR3 loop: CASSPGTGYEKLFF. The CDR3 bases are TGCGCCAGCAGCCCCGGGACAGGGTATGAAAAACTGTTTTTT.

This clone was counted only a few times. The chain's CDR3 is CASSDNQYSNQPQHF. CDR3 sequence (DNA): TGTGCCAGCTCAGACAACCAGTATAGCAATCAGCCCCAGCATTTT. The chain has TRBV18 and TRBJ1-5; unclear D gene. From germline, CDR1 is KGHSH and CDR2 LQKENI. This CDR3 is 15 amino acids long. V was shortened by 5 bases and J by 0 bases, with 11 bases between the two germline ends.

V is TRBV2 and J is TRBJ2-3; TRBD2 aligns across 11 bases. From germline, CDR1 is SNHLY and CDR2 FYNNEI. J was trimmed by 1 base and V by 3 bases; bases with no gene match: 9. This CDR3 comprises 18 residues. CDR3 coding DNA: TGTGCCAGCAGTGACGGTAGCGGGGGGGCCTCTGGCACAGATACGCAGTATTTT. Protein product: CASSDGSGGASGTDTQYF. Using reference TRBV2 and TRBJ2-3 for the parts outside the CDR3, the full variable domain is EPEVTQTPSHQVTQMGQEVILRCVPISNHLYFYWYRQILGQKVEFLVSFYNNEISEKSEIFDDQFSVERPDGSNFTLKIRSTKLEDSAMYFCASSDGSGGASGTDTQYFGPGTRLTVL.

The rearrangement links TRBV24-1 to TRBJ2-7, with TRBD1 matching over 12 bases. In germline, CDR1 is KGHDR, CDR2 SFDVKD. V shed 3 bases and J 7 bases; nucleotides not matched to a gene: 6. CDR3 length: 15 amino acids. The CDR3 sequence is CATSDPGQGAGEQYF. The CDR3 DNA follows: TGTGCCACCAGTGATCCGGGACAGGGGGCGGGTGAGCAGTACTTC.

The J gene is TRBJ2-1, the V gene TRBV4-1; D gene uncertain. CDR3 length equals 11 residues. The V end lost 8 bases, the J end lost 6 bases, and 8 bases lay between the germline ends. Germline CDR1 MGHRA, CDR2 YSYEKL. DNA for the CDR3: TGCGCCAGCGGGCTCGTCAATGAGCAGTTCTTC. It translates to CASGLVNEQFF.

V and J are TRBV5-1 and TRBJ1-1; D is undetermined. V lost 3 bases to trimming and J lost 0 bases, with 15 bases between them. The CDR3 covers 16 residues. CDR1 is SGHRS, CDR2 YFSETQ, per germline. CDR3 bases: TGCGCCAGCAGCTACGGTTCCGGGGAGATGAACACTGAAGCTTTCTTT. Translating gives CASSYGSGEMNTEAFF. The variable domain in full, completed from reference TRBV5-1 and TRBJ1-1, reads KAGVTQTPRYLIKTRGQQVTLSCSPISGHRSVSWYQQTPGQGLQFLFEYFSETQRNKGNFPGRFSGRQFSNSRSEMNVSTLELGDSALYLCASSYGSGEMNTEAFFGQGTRLTVV.

The chain joins TRBV13 to TRBJ1-1, with a weak D call TRBD1 (6 bases). This CDR3 is 15 amino acids long. Germline-derived CDR1 and CDR2 are PRHDT and FYEKMQ (reference sequence). V shed 5 bases and J shed 6 bases, with 19 bases lying between them. The CDR3 DNA reads TGTGCCAGCAGCATACTGACAGGACTCAGGGCTGAAGCTTTCTTT. Translation gives CASSILTGLRAEAFF.

The V call is TRBV5-6, the J call TRBJ1-4, with D hard to call. V shed 0 bases and J shed 8 bases, with 11 bases lying between them. Looked up from germline, CDR1 is SGHDT and CDR2 is YYEEEE. The CDR3 spans 14 residues. This CDR3 is CASSLAPTGEKLFF. DNA of the CDR3: TGTGCCAGCAGCTTGGCCCCAACCGGGGAAAAACTGTTTTTT. The full variable domain, its missing parts supplied by reference TRBV5-6 and TRBJ1-4, is DAGVTQSPTHLIKTRGQQVTLRCSPKSGHDTVSWYQQALGQGPQFIFQYYEEEERQRGNFPDRFSGHQFPNYSSELNVNALLLGDSALYLCASSLAPTGEKLFFGSGTQLSVL.

V and J are TRBV7-9 and TRBJ1-5; TRBD1 might be the D (6 bases). Trimming took 3 bases from V and 9 from J, leaving 9 bases between them. This CDR3 has 12 amino acids. Germline V gene data show CDR1 as SEHNR and CDR2 as FQNEAQ (reference sequence). This chain's CDR3 is CASSLGQPPQHF. Written as DNA, the CDR3 is TGTGCCAGCAGCTTGGGACAACCGCCCCAGCATTTT. Based on the CDR3 plus reference TRBV7-9 and TRBJ1-5, the full variable domain is DTGVSQNPRHKITKRGQNVTFRCDPISEHNRLYWYRQTLGQGPEFLTYFQNEAQLEKSRLLSDRFSAERPKGSFSTLEIQRTEQGDSAMYLCASSLGQPPQHFGDGTRLSIL.

V usage is TRBV6-5 and J usage is TRBJ1-2; possibly TRBD1 for D (6 bases). Germline V gives CDR1 MNHEY, CDR2 SVGAGI. CDR3 size: 13 residues. Trimming stripped 6 bases from V and 4 bases from J, with 12 bases between. The CDR3 protein is CASRRTEFYGYTF. The CDR3 bases are TGTGCCAGCAGGAGGACAGAGTTCTATGGCTACACCTTC.

The genes are TRBV4-1 and TRBJ2-5, with 9 bases lining up with TRBD1. This CDR3 spans 16 amino acids. The junction had 6 bases not matched to a gene; V was cut back by 0 bases and J by 4 bases. Germline V CDR1 and CDR2: MGHRA, YSYEKL. The CDR3 bases are TGCGCCAGCAGCCAAGAACTGATGACAGGGGGAGAGACCCAGTACTTC. Amino acids: CASSQELMTGGETQYF.

V is TRBV11-1 and J is TRBJ1-4, with a weak D call TRBD1 (6 bases). CDR1 is SGHAT, CDR2 FQDESV, per germline (reference sequence). V lost 5 bases and J 4 bases, leaving 14 bases between the germline ends. CDR3 size: 15 residues. The CDR3 DNA is TGTGCCAGCAGCGTCCGACAGGTCGATAATGAAAAACTGTTTTTT. Protein: CASSVRQVDNEKLFF. The variable domain in full, completed from reference TRBV11-1 and TRBJ1-4, reads EAEVAQSPRYKITEKSQAVAFWCDPISGHATLYWYRQILGQGPELLVQFQDESVVDDSQLPKDRFSAERLKGVDSTLKIQPAELGDSAMYLCASSVRQVDNEKLFFGSGTQLSVL.

The V and J genes are TRBV7-2 and TRBJ2-7, with TRBD1 identical over 8 bases. The CDR3 runs 14 residues. The trim removed 5 bases at V and 4 bases at J, leaving 7 bases unmatched. Germline CDR1 SGHTA, CDR2 FQGNSA. The CDR3 is CASSQRQGPYEQYF. CDR3 bases: TGTGCCAGCAGCCAACGACAGGGGCCGTACGAGCAGTACTTC.

This clone is a singleton in its sample. This chain uses TRBV11-1 with TRBJ1-2; 8 nucleotides agree with TRBD1. Germline V gene data show CDR1 as SGHAT and CDR2 as FQDESV (reference sequence). This CDR3 spans 13 amino acids. Germline trimming cut 5 bases from V and 4 bases from J; bases unmatched to any gene: 3. CDR3 in amino acids: CASSGQGFYGYTF. The CDR3 DNA is TGTGCCAGCAGCGGACAGGGTTTCTATGGCTACACCTTC.

The J gene is TRBJ2-7, the V gene TRBV2; 7 nucleotides agree with TRBD1. Looked up from germline, CDR1 is SNHLY and CDR2 is FYNNEI. The ends lost 5 bases at V and 2 bases at J; junction bases unmatched: 6. This CDR3 is built from 14 residues. DNA of the CDR3: TGTGCCAGCAGTATTCGACAGGGCGCCTACGAGCAGTACTTC. It codes for CASSIRQGAYEQYF.

The chain uses TRBV28 and TRBJ2-5, with D perhaps matching TRBD1 (5 bases). The CDR3 covers 14 residues. Trimming removed 6 bases at V and 1 base at J, with 12 bases between. CDR1 and CDR2 from the germline V gene are MDHEN and SYDVKM. The chain's CDR3 is CASSPDSFQETQYF. CDR3 nucleotide sequence: TGTGCCAGCAGCCCAGACAGTTTCCAAGAGACCCAGTACTTC. The whole variable domain, filled in from reference TRBV28 and TRBJ2-5, reads DVKVTQSSRYLVKRTGEKVFLECVQDMDHENMFWYRQDPGLGLRLIYFSYDVKMKEKGDIPEGYSVSREKKERFSLILESASTNQTSMYLCASSPDSFQETQYFGPGTRLLVL.

V and J are TRBV5-1 and TRBJ2-1, with 7 bases identical to TRBD1. This CDR3 has 15 amino acids. Trimming removed 4 bases from V and 3 bases from J; junction bases left unmatched: 7. Germline V lookup: CDR1 SGHRS, CDR2 YFSETQ. CDR3 amino acids: CASSPDRRDYNEQFF. In DNA, the CDR3 is TGCGCCAGCAGCCCGGACAGGAGAGACTACAATGAGCAGTTCTTC.

The chain uses TRBV5-1 and TRBJ1-2; D is perhaps TRBD1 (6 bases). The germline CDR1 and CDR2 sequences are SGHRS and YFSETQ. The CDR3 totals 15 residues. V was shortened by 0 bases and J by 7 bases, with 16 bases between the two germline ends. This CDR3 reads CASSLGSGEFGGYTF. In nucleotides, the CDR3 is TGCGCCAGCAGCTTGGGCTCAGGGGAGTTTGGTGGCTACACCTTC.

The rearrangement links TRBV29-1 to TRBJ1-2; D is unclear. The CDR3 has 13 amino acids. V lost 5 bases and J lost 3, with 13 bases in between. In germline, CDR1 is SQVTM, CDR2 ANQGSEA. This CDR3 is CSVHSGSDYGYTF. In nucleotides, the CDR3 is TGCAGCGTTCATTCGGGTTCCGACTATGGCTACACCTTC.

This chain links TRBV29-1 with TRBJ2-7; tentatively, D is TRBD1 (7 bases). The CDR3 has 13 residues. Trimming stripped 3 bases from V and 3 bases from J, with 12 bases between. Germline V gene sequence: CDR1 SQVTM, CDR2 ANQGSEA. CDR3 DNA sequence: TGCAGCGTTGATGGCCAGGGGGGCTACGAGCAGTACTTC. Translating it yields CSVDGQGGYEQYF.

This clone was seen more than once but under ten times. The chain joins TRBV19 to TRBJ2-3, with D tentatively TRBD1 (6 bases). With 1 base removed from V and 6 bases from J, the gap between germline ends came to 8 bases. The germline CDR1 and CDR2 sequences are LNHDA and SQIVND (reference sequence). CDR3 length: 13 amino acids. In DNA form, the CDR3 reads TGTGCCAGTAGTATAGCCAGGGGCGATACGCAGTATTTT. Protein: CASSIARGDTQYF.

The chain uses TRBV6-5 and TRBJ1-4; the D gene is possibly TRBD1 (5 bases). The CDR3 consists of 16 residues. Trimming cost V 2 bases and J 4 bases, with 14 bases left between them. The germline V gene encodes CDR1 MNHEY and CDR2 SVGAGI. CDR3 protein: CASSYLRGLSNEKLFF. CDR3 bases: TGTGCCAGCAGTTACCTACGGGGACTGAGTAATGAAAAACTGTTTTTT.

The J gene is TRBJ2-3, the V gene TRBV24-1, with 11 bases that match TRBD1. V was clipped by 9 bases and J by 7 bases; unmatched bases: 5. Germline V gene data show CDR1 as KGHDR and CDR2 as SFDVKD. This CDR3 is 13 amino acids long. CDR3 in DNA: TGTGCCACCCAGGGACAGGGGGGAAATACGCAGTATTTT. Its translation is CATQGQGGNTQYF.

This clone was picked up one time. The rearrangement links TRBV6-5 to TRBJ2-5, with TRBD1 identical over 7 bases. The CDR3 loop spans 13 amino acids. Germline V CDR1 and CDR2: MNHEY, SVGAGI. V lost 6 bases to trimming and J lost 3 bases; unmatched junction nucleotides: 4. Here the CDR3 reads CASRGQFEETQYF. The CDR3, as DNA: TGTGCCAGCAGGGGACAGTTTGAAGAGACCCAGTACTTC.

The J gene is TRBJ1-5, the V gene TRBV6-1; 7 bases are shared with TRBD1. The V and J ends lost 4 bases and 2 bases, in that order; junction bases with no gene match: 11. The germline CDR1 and CDR2 sequences are MNHNS and SASEGT. This CDR3 is built from 17 residues. The CDR3 DNA reads as TGTGCCAGCAGTGGGGTAAACAGGGGTGGCGGCAATCAGCCCCAGCATTTT. Amino acids: CASSGVNRGGGNQPQHF.

This rearrangement joins TRBV19 to TRBJ1-4; weak D call: TRBD1 (6 bases). This CDR3 region has 18 residues. Trimming pared 3 bases from V and 0 bases from J, leaving 17 bases between. From germline, CDR1 is LNHDA and CDR2 SQIVND (reference sequence). The CDR3 DNA reads as TGTGCCAGTAGTATTGACAGGATTCCCATTGCAACTAATGAAAAACTGTTTTTT. Its protein is CASSIDRIPIATNEKLFF.